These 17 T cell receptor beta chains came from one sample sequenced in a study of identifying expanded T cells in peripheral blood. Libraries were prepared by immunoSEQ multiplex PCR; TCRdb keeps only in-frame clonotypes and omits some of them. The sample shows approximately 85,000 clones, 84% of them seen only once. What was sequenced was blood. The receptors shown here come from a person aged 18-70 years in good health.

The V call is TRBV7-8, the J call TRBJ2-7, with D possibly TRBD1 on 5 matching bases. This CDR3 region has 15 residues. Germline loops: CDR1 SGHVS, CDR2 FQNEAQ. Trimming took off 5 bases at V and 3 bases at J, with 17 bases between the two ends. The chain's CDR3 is CASSPQGSHNYEQYF. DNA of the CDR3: TGTGCCAGCAGCCCCCAGGGATCGCATAACTACGAGCAGTACTTC.

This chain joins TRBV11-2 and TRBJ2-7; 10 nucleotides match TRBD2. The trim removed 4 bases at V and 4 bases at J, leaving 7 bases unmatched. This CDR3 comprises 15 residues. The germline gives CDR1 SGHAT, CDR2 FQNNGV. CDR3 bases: TGTGCCAGCAGCTATCTAGCGGGAGTTGAGTACGAGCAGTACTTC. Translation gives CASSYLAGVEYEQYF.

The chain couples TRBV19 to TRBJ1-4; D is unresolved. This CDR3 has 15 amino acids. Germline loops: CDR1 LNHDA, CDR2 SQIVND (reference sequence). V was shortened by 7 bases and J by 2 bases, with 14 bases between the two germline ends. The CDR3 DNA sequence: TGTGCCAGTACCCCCCCAGGCTCGACTAATGAAAAACTGTTTTTT. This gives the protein CASTPPGSTNEKLFF.

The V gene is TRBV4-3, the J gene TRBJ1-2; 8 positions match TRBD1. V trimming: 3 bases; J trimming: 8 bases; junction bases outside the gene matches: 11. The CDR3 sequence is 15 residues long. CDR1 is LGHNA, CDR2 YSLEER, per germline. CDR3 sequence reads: CASSQGDTGGLGYTF. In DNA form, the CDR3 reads TGCGCCAGCAGCCAGGGCGACACAGGGGGTCTCGGCTACACCTTC.

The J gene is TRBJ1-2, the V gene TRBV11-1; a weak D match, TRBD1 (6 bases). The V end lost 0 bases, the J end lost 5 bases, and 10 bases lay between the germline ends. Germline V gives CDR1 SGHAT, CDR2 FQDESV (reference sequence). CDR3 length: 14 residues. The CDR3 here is CASSLAQGGYGYTF. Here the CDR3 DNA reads TGTGCCAGCAGCTTAGCACAGGGAGGATATGGCTACACCTTC.

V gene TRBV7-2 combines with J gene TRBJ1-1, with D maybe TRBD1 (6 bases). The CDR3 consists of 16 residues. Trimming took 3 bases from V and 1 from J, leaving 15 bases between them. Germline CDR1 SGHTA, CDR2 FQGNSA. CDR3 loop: CASSFSSRGANTEAFF. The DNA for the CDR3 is TGTGCCAGCAGCTTCAGTAGTCGGGGGGCGAACACTGAAGCTTTCTTT.

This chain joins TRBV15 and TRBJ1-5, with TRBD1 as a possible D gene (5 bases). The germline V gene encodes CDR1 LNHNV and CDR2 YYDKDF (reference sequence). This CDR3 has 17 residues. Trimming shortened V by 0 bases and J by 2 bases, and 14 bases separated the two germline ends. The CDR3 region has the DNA TGTGCCACCAGCAGAGAGGGGGTACGGGACGGCAATCAGCCCCAGCATTTT. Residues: CATSREGVRDGNQPQHF. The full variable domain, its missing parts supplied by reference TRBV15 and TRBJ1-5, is DAMVIQNPRYQVTQFGKPVTLSCSQTLNHNVMYWYQQKSSQAPKLLFHYYDKDFNNEADTPDNFQSRRPNTSFCFLDIRSPGLGDTAMYLCATSREGVRDGNQPQHFGDGTRLSIL.

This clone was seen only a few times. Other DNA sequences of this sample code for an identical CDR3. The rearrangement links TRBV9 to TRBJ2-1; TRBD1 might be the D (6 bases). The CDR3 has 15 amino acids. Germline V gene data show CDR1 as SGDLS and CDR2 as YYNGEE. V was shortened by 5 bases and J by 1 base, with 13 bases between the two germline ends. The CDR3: CASSVRDISYNEQFF. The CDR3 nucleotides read TGTGCCAGCAGTGTCCGGGACATATCCTACAATGAGCAGTTCTTC.

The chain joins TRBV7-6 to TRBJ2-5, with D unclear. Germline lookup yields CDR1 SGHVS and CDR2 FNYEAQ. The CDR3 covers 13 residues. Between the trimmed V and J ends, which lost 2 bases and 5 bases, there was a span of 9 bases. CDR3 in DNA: TGTGCCAGCAGCTTACACCTAGTGGAGACCCAGTACTTC. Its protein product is CASSLHLVETQYF.

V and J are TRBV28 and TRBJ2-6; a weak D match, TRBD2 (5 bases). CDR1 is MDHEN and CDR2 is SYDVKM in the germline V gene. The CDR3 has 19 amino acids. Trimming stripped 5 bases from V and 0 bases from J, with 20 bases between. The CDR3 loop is CASSQAGIPLGSGANVLTF. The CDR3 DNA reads TGTGCCAGCAGTCAAGCCGGGATCCCCTTAGGCTCTGGGGCCAACGTCCTGACTTTC.

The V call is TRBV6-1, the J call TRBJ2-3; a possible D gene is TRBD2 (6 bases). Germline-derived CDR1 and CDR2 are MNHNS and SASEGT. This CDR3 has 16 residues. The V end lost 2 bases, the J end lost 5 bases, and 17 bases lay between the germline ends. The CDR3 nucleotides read TGTGCCAGCAGTGAACTAGGGCCTAGCGTATTAGATACGCAGTATTTT. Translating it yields CASSELGPSVLDTQYF.

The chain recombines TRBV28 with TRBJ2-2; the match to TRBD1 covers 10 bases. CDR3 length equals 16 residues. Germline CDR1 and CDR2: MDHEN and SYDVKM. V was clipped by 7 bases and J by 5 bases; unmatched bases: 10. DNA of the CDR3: TGTGCCAGCACCCTGACAGGGGGCTTGAGAACCGGGGAGCTGTTTTTT. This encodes CASTLTGGLRTGELFF.

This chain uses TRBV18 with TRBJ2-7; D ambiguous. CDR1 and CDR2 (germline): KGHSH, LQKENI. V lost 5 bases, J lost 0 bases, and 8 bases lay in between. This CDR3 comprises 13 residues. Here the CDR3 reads CASSSSVSYEQYF. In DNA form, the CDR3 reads TGTGCCAGCTCATCCTCAGTCTCCTACGAGCAGTACTTC.

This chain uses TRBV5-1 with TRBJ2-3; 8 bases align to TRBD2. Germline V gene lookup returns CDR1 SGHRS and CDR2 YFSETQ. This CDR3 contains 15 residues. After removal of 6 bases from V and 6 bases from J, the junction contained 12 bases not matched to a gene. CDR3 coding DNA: TGCGCCAGCAATGCGGGAGGCCAGGGCGGGGATACGCAGTATTTT. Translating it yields CASNAGGQGGDTQYF.

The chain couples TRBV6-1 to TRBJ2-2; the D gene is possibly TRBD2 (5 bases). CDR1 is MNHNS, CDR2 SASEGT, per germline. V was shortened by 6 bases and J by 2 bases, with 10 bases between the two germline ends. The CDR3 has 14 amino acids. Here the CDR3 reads CASRTGYNTGELFF. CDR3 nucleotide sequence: TGTGCCAGCAGGACGGGGTATAACACCGGGGAGCTGTTTTTT.

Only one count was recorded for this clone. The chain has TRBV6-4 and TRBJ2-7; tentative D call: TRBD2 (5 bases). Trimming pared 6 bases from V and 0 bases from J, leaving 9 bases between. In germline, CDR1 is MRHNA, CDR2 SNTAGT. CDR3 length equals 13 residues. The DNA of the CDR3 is TGTGCCAGCAGGGAACTAGTCTCCTACGAGCAGTACTTC. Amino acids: CASRELVSYEQYF.

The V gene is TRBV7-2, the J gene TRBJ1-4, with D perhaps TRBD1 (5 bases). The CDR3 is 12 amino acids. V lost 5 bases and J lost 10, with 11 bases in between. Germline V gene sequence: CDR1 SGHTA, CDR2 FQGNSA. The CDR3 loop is CASSRDSLKLFF. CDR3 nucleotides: TGTGCCAGCAGCCGCGACAGTTTAAAACTGTTTTTT.